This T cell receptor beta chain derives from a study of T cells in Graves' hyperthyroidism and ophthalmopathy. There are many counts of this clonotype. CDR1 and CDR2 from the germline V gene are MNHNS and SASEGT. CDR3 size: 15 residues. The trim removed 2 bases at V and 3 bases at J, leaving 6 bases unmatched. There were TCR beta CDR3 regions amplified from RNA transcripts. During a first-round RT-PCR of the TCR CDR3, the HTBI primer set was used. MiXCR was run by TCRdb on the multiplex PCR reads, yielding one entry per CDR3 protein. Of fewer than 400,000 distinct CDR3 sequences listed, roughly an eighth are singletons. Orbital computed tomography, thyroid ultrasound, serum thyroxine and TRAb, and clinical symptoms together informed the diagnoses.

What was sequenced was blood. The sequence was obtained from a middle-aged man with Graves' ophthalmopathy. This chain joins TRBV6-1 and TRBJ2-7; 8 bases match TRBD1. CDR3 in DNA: TGTGCCAGCAGTGAACGTCCAGGGGGCAGCTACGAGCAGTACTTC. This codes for CASSERPGGSYEQYF.